These 18 T cell receptor beta chains were all obtained from the same sample, sequenced in a study of technical replicates of blood from several donors (dated by TCRdb to 2016 to 2017). Libraries were constructed by the immunoSEQ multiplex PCR assay. TCRdb took over this immuneACCESS table, retaining in-frame rearrangements with V and J assigned. Such tables are incomplete; in checked studies, under half of the missing clones stem from an unresolved V gene, and the remainder is unexplained. For this sample there are 100,000 or so clones; under 96% appear just once. The ten largest make up 0.21% of the sample. Specimen: T cells isolated from PBMCs. Receptors originate from a human donor in good health.

The chain has TRBV5-6 and TRBJ1-5; TRBD1 aligns across 7 bases. The V segment lost 3 bases and the J segment 2 bases; nucleotides outside the gene matches: 14. Per the germline V gene, CDR1 is SGHDT and CDR2 is YYEEEE. CDR3 size: 18 residues. The CDR3 DNA sequence: TGTGCCAGCAGCTATTCTTTATCAGGGGGAATGGGCAATCAGCCCCAGCATTTT. Translation: CASSYSLSGGMGNQPQHF.

V is TRBV19 and J is TRBJ2-3; TRBD1 agrees at 7 bases. The CDR3 is 15 amino acids. Germline V gene sequence: CDR1 LNHDA, CDR2 SQIVND (reference sequence). Germline trimming cut 3 bases from V and 1 base from J; bases unmatched to any gene: 4. The CDR3 nucleotides read TGTGCCAGTAGTATTTTAGGACAGGGCACAGATACGCAGTATTTT. It is translated as CASSILGQGTDTQYF.

The V gene is TRBV6-6, the J gene TRBJ2-7; 8 bases are shared with TRBD2. There are 12 residues in the CDR3. V shed 8 bases, J shed 3 bases, and the junction held 3 bases outside the gene matches. Looked up from germline, CDR1 is MNHNY and CDR2 is SVGAGI (reference sequence). The chain's CDR3 is CASAGRDYEQYF. CDR3 DNA sequence: TGTGCCAGCGCCGGGAGGGACTACGAGCAGTACTTC.

This clone showed up just once. The rearrangement uses TRBV12-5 and TRBJ2-3; 10 bases are a match to TRBD1. The junction had 4 bases not matched to a gene; V was cut back by 5 bases and J by 5 bases. The germline V gene has CDR1 LGHNT and CDR2 FRNRAP. This CDR3 is built from 14 residues. The CDR3 spells CASGPGQGGDTQYF. The CDR3 coding sequence is TGTGCTAGTGGTCCCGGACAGGGGGGAGATACGCAGTATTTT.

The chain is built from TRBV5-6 and TRBJ1-6; D not resolved. V lost 1 base and J lost 10, with 12 bases in between. Germline-derived CDR1 and CDR2 are SGHDT and YYEEEE. This CDR3 comprises 14 residues. The chain's CDR3 is CASSLTVSNSPLHF. As DNA, the CDR3 is TGTGCCAGCAGCTTGACAGTATCTAACTCACCCCTCCACTTT.

Only one count was recorded for this clone. The gene calls are TRBV4-1 and TRBJ1-2; D not certain. V was clipped by 0 bases and J by 4 bases, with 15 bases between them. CDR1 and CDR2 (germline): MGHRA, YSYEKL. The CDR3 runs 16 residues. The CDR3 protein is CASSQDGGVGAYGYTF. The CDR3 region has the DNA TGCGCCAGCAGCCAAGATGGTGGGGTGGGAGCCTATGGCTACACCTTC.

This clone showed up just once. The J gene is TRBJ1-1, the V gene TRBV4-1; 9 bases are a match to TRBD1. V gave up 0 bases and J gave up 14 bases; unmatched junction bases: 7. CDR1 MGHRA and CDR2 YSYEKL come from the germline V gene. The CDR3 contains 13 residues. This CDR3 is CASSQDGDRASFF. The CDR3 DNA reads as TGCGCCAGCAGCCAAGATGGGGACAGGGCGTCCTTCTTT.

The chain combines TRBV6-5 with TRBJ2-5; 9 bases match TRBD1. The germline CDR1 and CDR2 sequences are MNHEY and SVGAGI. The J segment lost 5 bases and the V segment lost 0 bases, leaving 7 bases of the junction unmatched. This CDR3 spans 16 amino acids. CDR3 nucleotide sequence: TGTGCCAGCAGTTACTCACAGGGGGCGCCTGGGGAGACCCAGTACTTC. Translating it yields CASSYSQGAPGETQYF.

This chain connects TRBV9 to TRBJ2-1, with D unresolved. Germline CDR1 reads SGDLS; CDR2 reads YYNGEE. V lost 0 bases and J 0 bases, leaving 10 bases between the germline ends. The CDR3 loop spans 16 amino acids. DNA of the CDR3: TGTGCCAGCAGCGTAGTTGTTTATAGCTCCTACAATGAGCAGTTCTTC. It encodes CASSVVVYSSYNEQFF.

This chain links TRBV29-1 with TRBJ1-2; D remains unclear. Trimming cost V 4 bases and J 8 bases, with 11 bases left between them. Germline CDR1 SQVTM, CDR2 ANQGSEA. This CDR3 has 11 residues. CDR3 nucleotide sequence: TGCAGCGTTGGCGGGAAGGAAGGCTACACCTTC. Amino acids: CSVGGKEGYTF.

The V and J genes are TRBV27 and TRBJ2-7; TRBD2 agrees at 11 bases. The CDR3 totals 16 residues. Germline V lookup: CDR1 MNHEY, CDR2 SMNVEV (reference sequence). The ends lost 5 bases at V and 3 bases at J; junction bases unmatched: 9. CDR3 sequence (DNA): TGTGCCAGCAGTCTGATTAGCGGGAGGGTCCTCTACGAGCAGTACTTC. Translation gives CASSLISGRVLYEQYF.

V usage is TRBV7-6 and J usage is TRBJ1-1; D is uncertain. Per the germline V gene, CDR1 is SGHVS and CDR2 is FNYEAQ. The CDR3 has 16 amino acids. V shed 5 bases and J shed 5 bases, with 21 bases lying between them. As DNA, the CDR3 is TGTGCCAGCAGCGGAGAGAGAGACTCCCTGGTAACTGAAGCTTTCTTT. Protein: CASSGERDSLVTEAFF.

CDR3 protein: CASRGSRKISYGYTF. The DNA for the CDR3 is TGTGCCAGCCGGGGGTCCAGGAAAATTTCTTATGGCTACACCTTC. The rearrangement uses TRBV6-5 and TRBJ1-2; TRBD1 is a possible D gene (5 bases). The germline CDR1 and CDR2 sequences are MNHEY and SVGAGI. The ends were cut back, 8 bases at V and 5 bases at J, with 21 bases in the middle. The CDR3 consists of 15 residues.

As DNA, the CDR3 is TGCAGCGTACGCCCGAGATGGAACACCGGGGAGCTGTTTTTT. Protein sequence: CSVRPRWNTGELFF. The genes are TRBV29-1 and TRBJ2-2; unclear D gene. V dropped 6 bases and J dropped 1 base, with 12 bases sitting between them. Germline assignment: CDR1 SQVTM and CDR2 ANQGSEA. CDR3 size: 14 residues.

The rearrangement joins TRBV2 to TRBJ2-2; maybe TRBD1 (5 bases). V lost 7 bases to trimming and J lost 7 bases, with 13 bases between them. Per the germline V gene, CDR1 is SNHLY and CDR2 is FYNNEI. There are 13 residues in the CDR3. CDR3 in amino acids: CASKGAYHGELFF. The DNA for the CDR3 is TGTGCCAGCAAAGGGGCGTACCACGGGGAGCTGTTTTTT.

The chain carries TRBV6-6 and TRBJ1-5; 9 bases fit TRBD1. Germline values: CDR1 MNHNY, CDR2 SVGAGI (reference sequence). This CDR3 is built from 14 residues. Trimming at V came to 5 bases and at J to 10 bases, leaving 9 bases not matched to a gene. Written as DNA, the CDR3 is TGTGCCAGCAGTCCCGGGACAGGGTTTGATCCCCAGCATTTT. Protein: CASSPGTGFDPQHF.

This clone showed up just once. The chain links TRBV7-6 to TRBJ2-7; 10 bases fit TRBD1. V lost 5 bases to trimming and J lost 3 bases; unmatched junction nucleotides: 4. Germline V gene sequence: CDR1 SGHVS, CDR2 FNYEAQ. This CDR3 is built from 14 residues. CDR3 DNA: TGTGCCAGCAGCCCCCGGACAGGGGGCTACGAGCAGTACTTC. This encodes CASSPRTGGYEQYF.

The CDR3 sequence: CASSSGESYEQYF. The CDR3, as DNA: TGTGCCTCCTCTAGCGGCGAATCCTACGAGCAGTACTTC. The rearrangement links TRBV30 to TRBJ2-7; 7 positions agree with TRBD2. The V segment lost 7 bases and the J segment 1 base; nucleotides outside the gene matches: 7. Germline lookup yields CDR1 GTSNPN and CDR2 SVGIG (reference sequence). The CDR3 sequence is 13 residues long.